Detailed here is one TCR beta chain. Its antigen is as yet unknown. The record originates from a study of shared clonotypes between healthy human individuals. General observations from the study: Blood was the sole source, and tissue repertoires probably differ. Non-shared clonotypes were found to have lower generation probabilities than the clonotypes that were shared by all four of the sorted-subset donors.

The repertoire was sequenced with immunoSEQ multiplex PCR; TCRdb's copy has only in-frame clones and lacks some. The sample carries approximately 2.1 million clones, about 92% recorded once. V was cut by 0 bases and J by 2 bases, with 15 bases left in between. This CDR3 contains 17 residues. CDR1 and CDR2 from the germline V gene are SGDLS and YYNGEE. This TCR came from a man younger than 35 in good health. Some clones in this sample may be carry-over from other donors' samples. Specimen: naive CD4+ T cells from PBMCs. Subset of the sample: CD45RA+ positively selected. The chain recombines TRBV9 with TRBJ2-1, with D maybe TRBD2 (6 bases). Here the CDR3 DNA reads TGTGCCAGCAGCGTAGGATCCCGGGAGAGGCCCTACAATGAGCAGTTCTTC. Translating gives CASSVGSRERPYNEQFF.